Listed here are 14 T cell receptor beta chains from one sample, sequenced in a study of Ad26.COV2.S vaccination and SARS-CoV-2 variants. Sequencing used immunoSEQ multiplex PCR; TCRdb keeps in-frame clones, though not all of them. This sample carries a few hundred thousand clones, 90% of them seen once, and the ten largest clones take around 4.5%. Treatment reported: over 15 received Ad26.COV2.S at low or high dose, single or two shots; roughly five received placebo; per-sample allocation not given. On day 63 after the first injection, vaccine and placebo recipients gave samples. Sequenced here: peripheral blood, sampled in a trial of Ad26.COV2.S vaccine versus placebo. Every receptor here comes from a person aged 18-65 years who received the Ad26.COV2.S COVID-19 vaccine or a placebo.

The chain is built from TRBV7-9 and TRBJ2-3; the D is unclear. This CDR3 region has 15 residues. Germline V lookup: CDR1 SEHNR, CDR2 FQNEAQ (reference sequence). Deletions cut 5 bases from V and 4 bases from J, with 16 bases between. CDR3 coding DNA: TGTGCCAGCAGCCCGTCTAGAAGGTCCCCAGATACGCAGTATTTT. Amino acid sequence: CASSPSRRSPDTQYF.

The count of this clone is one. The chain recombines TRBV19 with TRBJ1-2, with D hard to call. The CDR3 is made up of 14 amino acids. V was shortened by 8 bases and J by 8 bases, with 21 bases between the two germline ends. CDR1 LNHDA and CDR2 SQIVND come from the germline V gene (reference sequence). This chain's CDR3 is CASLPHSPVQGYTF. The DNA of the CDR3 is TGTGCCAGTCTCCCTCACAGCCCGGTGCAGGGCTACACCTTC.

The rearrangement joins TRBV6-5 to TRBJ1-5; 7 nucleotides line up with TRBD1. V dropped 6 bases and J dropped 0; count of bases not matched to a gene: 5. CDR3 length: 15 amino acids. Germline CDR1 reads MNHEY; CDR2 reads SVGAGI. CDR3 residues: CASRWTGDSNQPQHF. DNA of the CDR3: TGTGCCAGCAGATGGACAGGAGATAGCAATCAGCCCCAGCATTTT.

The DNA for the CDR3 is TGTGCCAGCAGTGAAGACAGGGAATACGATACGCAGTATTTT. It yields the protein CASSEDREYDTQYF. This rearrangement joins TRBV2 to TRBJ2-3; D perhaps matches TRBD1 (6 bases). The germline V and J ends were trimmed by 1 base and 6 bases, with 11 bases remaining between them. This CDR3 comprises 14 residues. In germline, CDR1 is SNHLY, CDR2 FYNNEI.

V is TRBV18 and J is TRBJ2-5; a weak D match, TRBD2 (6 bases). Trimming removed 0 bases from V and 1 base from J, with 9 bases in between. CDR1 and CDR2 from the germline V gene are KGHSH and LQKENI. The CDR3 contains 15 residues. The CDR3 bases are TGTGCCAGCTCACCACCTAGCGGAAGCCAAGAGACCCAGTACTTC. As protein: CASSPPSGSQETQYF.

V is TRBV6-2 or TRBV6-3 and J is TRBJ2-1; 11 bases fit TRBD2. The CDR3 is 17 amino acids. The trim removed 1 base at V and 6 bases at J, leaving 8 bases unmatched. The germline V gene has CDR1 MNHEY and CDR2 SVGEGT. CDR3: CASSYLLTGTSGNEQFF. As DNA, the CDR3 is TGTGCCAGCAGTTACTTATTGACCGGGACTAGCGGCAATGAGCAGTTCTTC.

The V and J genes are TRBV14 and TRBJ2-3; D remains ambiguous. In germline, CDR1 is SGHDN, CDR2 FVKESK. V was cut by 1 base and J by 2 bases, with 7 bases left in between. CDR3 size: 14 residues. The CDR3 DNA is TGTGCCAGCAGCCAAGTTAGACTCACAGATACGCAGTATTTT. Its translation: CASSQVRLTDTQYF.

The chain carries TRBV19 and TRBJ2-5; 7 bases fit TRBD2. V gave up 3 bases and J gave up 4 bases; unmatched junction bases: 5. CDR1 is LNHDA, CDR2 SQIVND, per germline (reference sequence). The CDR3 length is 14 residues. CDR3 residues: CASSIGLAGETQYF. The DNA for the CDR3 is TGTGCCAGTAGTATTGGGTTAGCGGGAGAGACCCAGTACTTC.

The rearrangement uses TRBV7-6 and TRBJ1-2; maybe TRBD1 (6 bases). CDR1 is SGHVS, CDR2 FNYEAQ, per germline. Deletions cut 1 base from V and 2 bases from J, with 17 bases between. This CDR3 has 17 residues. The DNA for the CDR3 is TGTGCCAGCAGCTTAGGACCTATCACAGGGACAAACTATGGCTACACCTTC. This translates into CASSLGPITGTNYGYTF.

This clone showed up just once. This rearrangement joins TRBV12-3 or TRBV12-4 to TRBJ2-7; 8 positions agree with TRBD2. The CDR3 loop spans 13 amino acids. The trim removed 5 bases at V and 3 bases at J, leaving 3 bases unmatched. The CDR3 coding sequence is TGTGCCAGCAGTGCCGGGGGGGGCTACGAGCAGTACTTC. Amino acids: CASSAGGGYEQYF.

The chain couples TRBV7-3 to TRBJ2-1; 9 bases agree with TRBD1. Germline values: CDR1 SGHTA, CDR2 FQGTGA. The CDR3 length is 18 residues. J lost 8 bases, V lost 5 bases, and 19 bases had no gene match. Here the CDR3 DNA reads TGTGCCAGCAGCCCATTGGCCCCTGGGACAGGGTTAGGCTATGAGCAGTTCTTC. Encoded protein: CASSPLAPGTGLGYEQFF.

V is TRBV5-6 and J is TRBJ1-1; 7 bases fit TRBD1. The germline V gene encodes CDR1 SGHDT and CDR2 YYEEEE. V dropped 4 bases and J dropped 2; count of bases not matched to a gene: 5. This CDR3 has 14 amino acids. The CDR3 DNA reads TGTGCCAGCAGCCCAGGGGGGGTCAACACTGAAGCTTTCTTT. Amino acid sequence: CASSPGGVNTEAFF.

In its sample, this clone was seen once. This sequence joins TRBV7-2 and TRBJ1-4; no reliable D call. Germline V lookup: CDR1 SGHTA, CDR2 FQGNSA. CDR3 length: 13 residues. V dropped 1 base and J dropped 8 bases, with 8 bases sitting between them. DNA of the CDR3: TGTGCCAGCAGCTTAGGGTCGTGGGAAAAACTGTTTTTT. Residues: CASSLGSWEKLFF. The full variable domain, rest sourced from reference TRBV7-2 and TRBJ1-4, is GAGVSQSPSNKVTEKGKDVELRCDPISGHTALYWYRQSLGQGLEFLIYFQGNSAPDKSGLPSDRFSAERTGGSVSTLTIQRTQQEDSAVYLCASSLGSWEKLFFGSGTQLSVL.

This chain connects TRBV6-6 to TRBJ2-7; perhaps TRBD2 as D (6 bases). This CDR3 region has 15 residues. In germline, CDR1 is MNHNY, CDR2 SVGAGI (reference sequence). The V end was cut by 2 bases, the J end by 5 bases, with 16 bases between. CDR3 nucleotides: TGTGCCAGCAGTTACGGGTACGGGAGAGGGGACGAGCAGTACTTC. Encoded protein: CASSYGYGRGDEQYF.